Following are 20 T cell receptor beta chains from one sample sequenced in a study of PD-1 blockade in classical Hodgkin lymphoma. The protocol was immunoSEQ multiplex PCR, while the TCRdb copy is restricted to in-frame clones and leaves out a portion. The data contain some 62,000 clones, roughly 88% of them singletons. The patients all showed relapse after autologous stem cell transplantation, while their brentuximab vedotin exposure varied. The sequenced sample was peripheral blood mononuclear cells (PBMCs), obtained at baseline. These receptors were obtained from a human donor with classical Hodgkin lymphoma.

The CDR3 DNA sequence: TGTGCCACCAGCAGAGATTGGGGGGGGCGGCATTTT. This translates into CATSRDWGGRHF. V and J are TRBV15 and TRBJ1-5; D perhaps matches TRBD1 (6 bases). The CDR3 spans 12 residues. Trimming took 0 bases from V and 15 from J, leaving 12 bases between them. CDR1 and CDR2 from the germline V gene are LNHNV and YYDKDF (reference sequence). Based on the CDR3 plus reference TRBV15 and TRBJ1-5, the full variable domain is DAMVIQNPRYQVTQFGKPVTLSCSQTLNHNVMYWYQQKSSQAPKLLFHYYDKDFNNEADTPDNFQSRRPNTSFCFLDIRSPGLGDTAMYLCATSRDWGGRHFGDGTRLSIL.

This chain connects TRBV6-6 to TRBJ2-7; D perhaps matches TRBD1 (6 bases). Germline lookup yields CDR1 MNHNY and CDR2 SVGAGI (reference sequence). V was pared by 0 bases and J by 6 bases, with 12 bases between. CDR3 length equals 14 residues. The CDR3 region is CASSYSVQGIEQYF. The CDR3 DNA reads as TGTGCCAGCAGTTACTCGGTACAGGGAATCGAGCAGTACTTC.

This clone was seen only once. This sequence joins TRBV7-2 and TRBJ2-5; the D gene is possibly TRBD2 (6 bases). CDR1 and CDR2 from the germline V gene are SGHTA and FQGNSA. The CDR3 length is 14 residues. Trimming removed 5 bases at V and 5 bases at J, with 15 bases between. The CDR3 here is CASSLRAGFETQYF. CDR3 nucleotide sequence: TGTGCCAGCAGCCTACGTGCGGGATTTGAGACCCAGTACTTC.

The chain combines TRBV7-2 with TRBJ2-3; tentative D call: TRBD2 (6 bases). Between the trimmed V and J ends, which lost 10 bases and 1 base, there was a span of 9 bases. Germline CDR1 and CDR2: SGHTA and FQGNSA. The CDR3 is 12 residues long. CDR3: CAIGTGTDTQYF. In DNA, the CDR3 is TGTGCCATCGGGACTGGCACAGATACGCAGTATTTT.

V is TRBV9 and J is TRBJ2-1, with TRBD1 as a possible D gene (6 bases). Germline V CDR1 and CDR2: SGDLS, YYNGEE. The CDR3 is 15 residues long. Trimming shortened V by 0 bases and J by 4 bases, and 11 bases separated the two germline ends. DNA for the CDR3: TGTGCCAGCAGCGTAGGAGGGGGATCTTACAATGAGCAGTTCTTC. The encoded protein is CASSVGGGSYNEQFF.

The V and J genes are TRBV19 and TRBJ2-2, with D possibly TRBD2 on 6 matching bases. This CDR3 has 14 residues. Germline CDR1 reads LNHDA; CDR2 reads SQIVND (reference sequence). V lost 7 bases to trimming and J lost 6 bases, with 15 bases between them. The CDR3, as DNA: TGTGCCAGTACCCCGGTAAGCGGGCCCGGGGAGCTGTTTTTT. This gives the protein CASTPVSGPGELFF.

The J gene is TRBJ2-7, the V gene TRBV4-1; D is possibly TRBD2 (5 bases). This CDR3 is built from 12 residues. Germline V gene lookup returns CDR1 MGHRA and CDR2 YSYEKL. Deletions cut 4 bases from V and 7 bases from J, with 11 bases between. The CDR3 DNA follows: TGCGCCAGCAGCCCAGATACGGGGGAGCAGTACTTC. The encoded protein is CASSPDTGEQYF.

The gene calls are TRBV29-1 and TRBJ2-7; D gene uncertain. Germline-derived CDR1 and CDR2 are SQVTM and ANQGSEA. This CDR3 region has 13 residues. V was pared by 0 bases and J by 2 bases, with 8 bases between. CDR3 nucleotides: TGCAGCGTTGAAGACAGGTTTACCTACGAGCAGTACTTC. Protein: CSVEDRFTYEQYF.

The chain recombines TRBV7-2 with TRBJ1-1; 7 bases are shared with TRBD1. CDR1 is SGHTA, CDR2 FQGNSA, per germline. The CDR3 extends over 15 amino acids. The V and J ends lost 4 bases and 2 bases, in that order; junction bases with no gene match: 7. The CDR3 region has the DNA TGTGCCAGCAGCTGGGACAGCGGGCTTAACACTGAAGCTTTCTTT. Translating it yields CASSWDSGLNTEAFF.

This rearrangement joins TRBV7-6 to TRBJ2-2; 7 positions agree with TRBD2. Germline V gene lookup returns CDR1 SGHVS and CDR2 FNYEAQ. The length of the CDR3 is 14 residues. Losses at the gene ends were 1 base for V and 5 bases for J; bases not matched to a gene: 1. The CDR3 loop reads CASSLGEGTGELFF. The DNA for the CDR3 is TGTGCCAGCAGCTTAGGGGAGGGGACCGGGGAGCTGTTTTTT.

V usage is TRBV5-5 and J usage is TRBJ2-2, with 12 positions matching TRBD2. The germline V gene encodes CDR1 SGHKS and CDR2 YYEKEE (reference sequence). The CDR3 totals 16 residues. V was clipped by 3 bases and J by 6 bases; unmatched bases: 6. In DNA form, the CDR3 reads TGTGCCAGCAGCTCTCCTAGCGGGGGGGCTGCCGGGGAGCTGTTTTTT. Translating it yields CASSSPSGGAAGELFF.

The rearrangement joins TRBV7-2 to TRBJ2-7, with D maybe TRBD1 (6 bases). The germline V gene encodes CDR1 SGHTA and CDR2 FQGNSA. V was trimmed by 3 bases and J by 3 bases, leaving 15 bases between them. The CDR3 consists of 15 residues. For the CDR3, the DNA is TGTGCCAGCAGCTTCCGGGACACAGAAATCTACGAGCAGTACTTC. Encoded protein: CASSFRDTEIYEQYF.

V gene TRBV5-6 combines with J gene TRBJ2-2; 8 bases map to TRBD1. The CDR3 has 16 residues. Germline-derived CDR1 and CDR2 are SGHDT and YYEEEE. The ends lost 4 bases at V and 4 bases at J; junction bases unmatched: 9. The CDR3 loop is CASSKTDRAGTGELFF. Written as DNA, the CDR3 is TGTGCCAGCAGCAAAACGGACAGGGCGGGCACCGGGGAGCTGTTTTTT.

This clone was observed a few times. The chain couples TRBV5-1 to TRBJ2-1; 7 bases fit TRBD2. The J segment lost 7 bases and the V segment lost 0 bases, leaving 7 bases of the junction unmatched. Germline CDR1 reads SGHRS; CDR2 reads YFSETQ. The CDR3 covers 15 residues. CDR3 in DNA: TGCGCCAGCAGCTTGGCCACTAGCGTAATAAATGAGCAGTTCTTC. This encodes CASSLATSVINEQFF.

The chain couples TRBV7-8 to TRBJ2-2; TRBD2 matches 11 bases. Looked up from germline, CDR1 is SGHVS and CDR2 is FQNEAQ. The CDR3 runs to 15 residues. Germline trimming cut 6 bases from V and 4 bases from J; bases unmatched to any gene: 4. The CDR3 here is CASRRLAGPTGELFF. In nucleotides, the CDR3 is TGTGCCAGCAGGAGACTAGCGGGGCCCACCGGGGAGCTGTTTTTT.

This sequence joins TRBV4-1 and TRBJ1-1, with a possible D match to TRBD1 (5 bases). The length of the CDR3 is 17 residues. The germline V and J ends were trimmed by 0 bases and 2 bases, with 16 bases remaining between them. Germline V gene sequence: CDR1 MGHRA, CDR2 YSYEKL. CDR3 nucleotides: TGCGCCAGCAGCCAAGAAGGGGTACGGGCGGCCAACACTGAAGCTTTCTTT. Translating gives CASSQEGVRAANTEAFF.

CDR3 bases: TGTGCCAGCAGGGCACCCTGGGGCTCAGATACGCAGTATTTT. This sequence encodes CASRAPWGSDTQYF. V usage is TRBV7-2 and J usage is TRBJ2-3; weak D call: TRBD1 (5 bases). CDR3 length equals 14 residues. Trimming removed 6 bases from V and 4 bases from J, with 14 bases in between. Germline CDR1 reads SGHTA; CDR2 reads FQGNSA.

The chain combines TRBV6-5 with TRBJ2-7, with a weak D call TRBD2 (5 bases). The germline CDR1 and CDR2 sequences are MNHEY and SVGAGI. This CDR3 spans 15 amino acids. V was clipped by 7 bases and J by 4 bases, with 20 bases between them. The CDR3 region has the DNA TGTGCCAGCACCTCTAGCCAGTCCGTTCGTTACGAGCAGTACTTC. Its protein is CASTSSQSVRYEQYF.

The rearrangement links TRBV6-5 to TRBJ1-2; D call uncertain. The germline V gene has CDR1 MNHEY and CDR2 SVGAGI. Trimming left V 2 bases short and J 3 bases short, with 10 bases between. This CDR3 has 14 amino acids. This CDR3 is CASSYVGGDYGYTF. The CDR3 DNA reads as TGTGCCAGCAGTTACGTTGGCGGAGACTATGGCTACACCTTC.

This chain links TRBV5-1 with TRBJ2-3; no clear D gene. Germline CDR1 SGHRS, CDR2 YFSETQ. The CDR3 covers 14 residues. The V gene lost 0 bases and the J gene lost 2 bases, with 7 bases spanning the gap. CDR3 protein: CASSLVADTDTQYF. The CDR3, as DNA: TGCGCCAGCAGCTTGGTGGCAGACACAGATACGCAGTATTTT.